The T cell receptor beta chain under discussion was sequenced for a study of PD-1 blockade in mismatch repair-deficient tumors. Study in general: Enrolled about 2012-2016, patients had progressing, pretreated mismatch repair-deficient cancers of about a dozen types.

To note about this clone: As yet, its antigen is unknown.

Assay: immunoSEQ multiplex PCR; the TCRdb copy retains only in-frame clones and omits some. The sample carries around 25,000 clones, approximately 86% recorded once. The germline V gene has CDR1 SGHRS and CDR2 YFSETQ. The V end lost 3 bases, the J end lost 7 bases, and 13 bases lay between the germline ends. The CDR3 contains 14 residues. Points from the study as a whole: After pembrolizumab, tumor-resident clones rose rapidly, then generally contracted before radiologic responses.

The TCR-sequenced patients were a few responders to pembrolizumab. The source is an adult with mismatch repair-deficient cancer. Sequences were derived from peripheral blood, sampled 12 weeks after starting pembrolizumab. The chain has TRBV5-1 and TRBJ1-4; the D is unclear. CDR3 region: CASSSGVRGEKLFF. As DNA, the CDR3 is TGCGCCAGCAGCTCGGGAGTTCGGGGTGAAAAACTGTTTTTT.